This TCR beta chain was identified in a study of blood T cell repertoires in COVID-19. Turning to the study itself: Samples of COVID-19 (acute and convalescent) were obtained from the United States, Italy and Spain. PBMCs, B-cell-depleted T cells, or T cells provided the cDNA or gDNA that made up the material.

Produced via immunoSEQ multiplex PCR; TCRdb's table is partial and in-frame only. This table has 200,000 or so clones, roughly 88% appearing once. Sequenced input: peripheral blood. This TCR derives from a human donor in a cohort sampled during active COVID-19.

The CDR3 is CASSDGTGVEQYF. As DNA, the CDR3 is TGTGCCAGCAGTGATGGGACAGGGGTCGAGCAGTACTTC. The chain has TRBV6-1 and TRBJ2-7; 10 nucleotides line up with TRBD1. From germline, CDR1 is MNHNS and CDR2 SASEGT. The CDR3 extends over 13 amino acids. The V and J ends lost 3 bases and 6 bases, in that order; junction bases with no gene match: 2.